This is a list of T cell receptor beta chains from one sample in a study of cytomegalovirus exposure and HLA in healthy donors. Clones were read by immunoSEQ multiplex PCR, and TCRdb kept only the in-frame ones, dropping some. This table holds 100,000 to 150,000 clones, over 75% found once. Sequencing used PBMCs. All receptors derive from a man aged 18 to 30 in good health and CMV-seropositive. Each CDR3 is given with its conserved first and last residue. A D gene is named only where the DNA matches it firmly. A row's size may be missing; if present it is once, few, many or a size class.

>TRBJ1-4|.|TRBD1|TRBV5-4
CASSLEGGSEKLFF
TGTGCCAGCAGCCTTGAAGGGGGCTCTGAAAAACTGTTTTTT
>TRBJ1-5|.|.|TRBV30
CAWRPVGGNSNQPQHF
TGTGCCTGGAGGCCCGTCGGCGGCAATAGCAATCAGCCCCAGCATTTT
>TRBJ1-1|.|.|TRBV7-2
CASSLVATENTEAFF
TGTGCCAGCAGCTTAGTAGCTACGGAGAACACTGAAGCTTTCTTT
>TRBJ2-3|.|TRBD2|TRBV11-1
CASSSGAGGGTDTQYF
TGTGCCAGCAGCTCCGGAGCGGGGGGCGGCACAGATACGCAGTATTTT
>TRBJ1-5|.|.|TRBV6-1
CASTRVGQPQHF
TGTGCCAGCACTCGGGTCGGACAGCCCCAGCATTTT
>TRBJ1-4|.|.|TRBV4-3
CASSQEGSALGVDEKLFF
TGCGCCAGCAGCCAAGAAGGTAGCGCGTTAGGAGTGGATGAAAAACTGTTTTTT
>TRBJ1-1|.|TRBD1|TRBV5-1
CASSHIPGQGIVPEAFF
TGCGCCAGCAGCCATATCCCGGGACAGGGAATAGTTCCTGAAGCTTTCTTT
>TRBJ1-1|.|TRBD1|TRBV2
CASSRQGAQTEAFF
TGTGCCAGCAGTAGACAGGGGGCGCAAACTGAAGCTTTCTTT
>TRBJ1-1|.|TRBD1|TRBV9
CASSPRTGRSMNTEAFF
TGTGCCAGCAGCCCGCGGACAGGGCGTTCCATGAACACTGAAGCTTTCTTT
>TRBJ2-7|.|TRBD1|TRBV13
CASSSGQGLYEQYF
TGTGCCAGCAGCTCGGGACAGGGTCTCTACGAACAGTACTTC
>TRBJ1-2|.|.|TRBV6-5
CASSYQSNYGYTF
TGTGCCAGCAGTTACCAGTCAAACTATGGCTACACCTTC
>TRBJ2-1|.|TRBD2|TRBV7-6
CASSRISTSGSVNEQFF
TGTGCCAGCAGCCGCATATCCACTAGCGGGAGCGTCAATGAGCAGTTCTTC
>TRBJ2-7|few|.|TRBV19
CASSIASRTPRYEQYF
TGTGCCAGTAGTATCGCCTCTCGGACACCGAGATACGAGCAGTACTTC
>TRBJ2-1|.|TRBD1|TRBV6-5
CASSYGSGGDEQFF
TGTGCCAGCAGTTACGGCTCAGGGGGCGATGAGCAGTTCTTC
>TRBJ1-4|.|TRBD1|TRBV9
CASSAEDRGLPNEKLFF
TGTGCCAGCAGCGCTGAGGACAGGGGGCTACCTAATGAAAAACTGTTTTTT
>TRBJ2-7|.|TRBD1|TRBV27
CASSLDGTGVYEQYF
TGTGCCAGCAGTTTAGATGGGACAGGGGTCTACGAGCAGTACTTC
>TRBJ2-1|.|.|TRBV7-9
CASSLGTYNEQFF
TGTGCCAGCAGCTTAGGTACCTACAATGAGCAGTTCTTC
>TRBJ2-2|.|.|TRBV19
CASSIVGENTGELFF
TGTGCCAGTAGTATTGTCGGGGAGAACACCGGGGAGCTGTTTTTT
>TRBJ2-7|.|TRBD2|TRBV14
CASSQEGPGLAGEQYF
TGTGCCAGCAGCCAAGAAGGGCCGGGACTAGCGGGCGAGCAGTACTTC
>TRBJ2-2|.|TRBD1|TRBV4-3
CASSQEKGQAAGELFF
TGCGCCAGCAGCCAAGAAAAGGGACAGGCGGCCGGGGAGCTGTTTTTT
>TRBJ1-2|.|.|TRBV4-1
CASSPQGARNYGYTF
TGCGCCAGCAGCCCACAAGGGGCCCGGAACTATGGCTACACCTTC
>TRBJ2-5|.|TRBD1|TRBV6-1
CASSGTGTGRETQYF
TGTGCCAGCAGTGGAACCGGGACAGGGAGGGAGACCCAGTACTTC
>TRBJ2-3|.|TRBD2|TRBV7-6
CASSLRRERNTQYF
TGTGCCAGCAGCTTAAGGCGGGAGAGAAATACGCAGTATTTT
>TRBJ2-5|.|TRBD2|TRBV10-3
CAISGSGRGMDETQYF
TGTGCCATCAGTGGGTCCGGGAGGGGTATGGACGAGACCCAGTACTTC
>TRBJ1-2|.|TRBD1|TRBV11-3
CASSLDRTGSHPGSGYTF
TGTGCCAGCAGCTTAGATCGGACAGGGTCGCATCCAGGGAGTGGCTACACCTTC
>TRBJ2-7|.|TRBD1|TRBV15
CATSRDSVGEQYF
TGTGCCACCAGCCGGGACAGCGTCGGCGAGCAGTACTTC
>TRBJ2-7|.|TRBD2|TRBV6-5
CASRDGGDSYEQYF
TGTGCCAGCAGAGACGGGGGGGACTCCTACGAGCAGTACTTC
>TRBJ2-1|.|.|TRBV30
CAWSVSRRNNEQFF
TGTGCCTGGAGTGTGAGCCGTAGAAACAATGAGCAGTTCTTC
>TRBJ1-1|.|.|TRBV27
CASTETGNTEAFF
TGTGCCAGCACCGAGACAGGGAACACTGAAGCTTTCTTT
>TRBJ1-6|.|.|TRBV7-8
CASSLHTPVTGGSPLHF
TGTGCCAGCAGCCTCCATACACCGGTCACGGGTGGTTCACCCCTCCACTTT
>TRBJ1-2|once|.|TRBV6-6
CASSYGQGATWGYTF
TGTGCCAGCAGTTACGGCCAAGGGGCCACGTGGGGCTACACCTTC
>TRBJ1-1|.|TRBD1|TRBV7-8
CASSFRDRGRGTEAFF
TGTGCCAGCAGCTTCCGGGACAGGGGGCGCGGGACTGAAGCTTTCTTT
>TRBJ1-6|.|.|TRBV5-4
CASSLDRAPSPLHF
TGTGCCAGCAGCTTGGACAGGGCACCATCACCCCTCCACTTT
>TRBJ1-2|once|.|TRBV5-4
CASSPADTSYGYTF
TGTGCCAGCAGCCCCGCGGACACAAGTTATGGCTACACCTTC
>TRBJ2-7|.|.|TRBV25-1
CASSSRVLPYEQYF
TGTGCCAGCAGTAGCCGGGTTCTTCCCTACGAGCAGTACTTC
>TRBJ2-7|.|.|TRBV7-6
CASSFRSSYEQYF
TGTGCCAGCAGCTTTCGGAGCTCCTACGAGCAGTACTTC
>TRBJ2-3|few|.|TRBV5-8
CASSSLIGTDTQYF
TGTGCCAGCAGCTCCCTTATCGGGACAGATACGCAGTATTTT
>TRBJ1-2|.|TRBD1|TRBV5-1
CASSLAHGTGNGYTF
TGCGCCAGCAGCTTGGCCCATGGGACAGGGAATGGCTACACCTTC
>TRBJ1-1|.|TRBD1|TRBV10-3
CAISGTGGRDTEAFF
TGTGCCATCAGTGGGACAGGGGGCAGGGACACTGAAGCTTTCTTT
>TRBJ1-1|.|.|TRBV11-1
CASSLGRGSTEAFF
TGTGCCAGCAGCTTAGGCAGGGGATCCACTGAAGCTTTCTTT
>TRBJ2-1|.|.|TRBV30
CAWSQGWNEQFF
TGTGCCTGGAGTCAGGGGTGGAATGAGCAGTTCTTC
>TRBJ2-7|.|.|TRBV7-9
CASSLSGPRQYF
TGTGCCAGCAGCTTATCCGGTCCCCGGCAGTACTTC
>TRBJ1-6|.|TRBD1|TRBV27
CASSDRVSPLHF
TGTGCCAGCAGTGACAGGGTGTCACCCCTCCACTTT
>TRBJ2-2|.|.|TRBV30
CAWGQRNTGELFF
TGTGCCTGGGGGCAGAGGAACACCGGGGAGCTGTTTTTT
>TRBJ2-1|.|.|TRBV6-5
CASSLGTSYNEQFF
TGTGCCAGCAGCCTCGGGACTTCCTACAATGAGCAGTTCTTC
>TRBJ2-7|.|TRBD1|TRBV7-9
CASSLDRGTSDEQYF
TGTGCCAGCAGCTTGGACAGGGGAACTTCCGACGAGCAGTACTTC
>TRBJ2-1|.|.|TRBV9
CASSVEVIGDSYNEQFF
TGTGCCAGCAGCGTAGAAGTTATAGGGGACTCCTACAATGAGCAGTTCTTC
>TRBJ1-5|once|.|TRBV12-5
CASGRNSGHNQPQHF
TGTGCTAGTGGGCGAAATTCAGGGCACAATCAGCCCCAGCATTTT
>TRBJ2-1|once|.|TRBV6-6
CASSYVRGNEQFF
TGTGCCAGCAGTTACGTCCGGGGCAATGAGCAGTTCTTC
>TRBJ2-2|.|.|TRBV27
CASSLGWGGGELFF
TGTGCCAGCAGTTTAGGATGGGGAGGCGGGGAGCTGTTTTTT
>TRBJ1-2|.|.|TRBV13
CASSLREGVRSGYTF
TGTGCCAGCAGCCTTCGGGAGGGGGTGAGAAGTGGCTACACCTTC
>TRBJ2-7|.|TRBD1|TRBV13
CASSLGGQGSSYEQYF
TGTGCCAGCAGCTTAGGGGGACAGGGGAGCTCCTACGAGCAGTACTTC